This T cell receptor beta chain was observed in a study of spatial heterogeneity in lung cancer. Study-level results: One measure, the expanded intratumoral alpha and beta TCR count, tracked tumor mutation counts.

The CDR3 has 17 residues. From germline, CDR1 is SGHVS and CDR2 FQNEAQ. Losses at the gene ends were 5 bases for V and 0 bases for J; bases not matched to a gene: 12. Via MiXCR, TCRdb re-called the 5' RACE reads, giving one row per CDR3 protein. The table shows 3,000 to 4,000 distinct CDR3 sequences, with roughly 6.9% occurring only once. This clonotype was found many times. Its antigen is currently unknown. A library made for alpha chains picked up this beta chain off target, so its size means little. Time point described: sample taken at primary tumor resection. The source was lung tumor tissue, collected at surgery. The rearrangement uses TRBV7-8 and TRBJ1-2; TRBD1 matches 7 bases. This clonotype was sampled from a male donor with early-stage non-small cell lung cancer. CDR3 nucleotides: TGTGCCAGCAGCGCTTACAGGGGACCCATAGCTAACTATGGCTACACCTTC. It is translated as CASSAYRGPIANYGYTF.